The sample holds a few counts of the clone carrying this TCR beta chain. As yet, its antigen is unknown. This sample was taken from a study of regulatory T cells in long-lasting Graves disease. General study findings and limits: With a small sample size, accuracy may have been reduced.

Building the TCR beta libraries relied on iRepertoire HTBI primers, and CDR3 regions underwent Arm-PCR. One entry per CDR3 protein results from TCRdb running MiXCR on the multiplex PCR reads. The table includes roughly 500,000 distinct CDR3 sequences, less than 15% detected once. Regarding time point: newly diagnosed GD, antithyroid drugs for less than 3 months. PBMCs were the source of the RNA used for TCR sequencing. The germline V gene has CDR1 SGHNT and CDR2 YENEEA. This CDR3 has 19 residues. The ends lost 6 bases at V and 4 bases at J; junction bases unmatched: 15. The same sample was also used in a study of T cells in Graves' hyperthyroidism and ophthalmopathy. From that report: First-round RT-PCR with HTBI primers amplified the TCR CDR3 region. Researchers report that a 13 V-J model separated ophthalmopathy from stable hyperthyroidism.

This chain connects TRBV11-3 to TRBJ2-1; 13 nucleotides align to TRBD2. This TCR derives from a man younger than 40 with Graves disease. Sample: peripheral blood mononuclear cells (PBMCs), taken at new diagnosis, from a patient treated with antithyroid drugs. CDR3 bases: TGTGCCAGCAGTCACACATCCGGACTAGCGGGAGAGAGGTACAATGAGCAGTTCTTC. Amino acids: CASSHTSGLAGERYNEQFF. The full variable domain, its missing parts supplied by reference TRBV11-3 and TRBJ2-1, is EAGVVQSPRYKIIEKKQPVAFWCNPISGHNTLYWYLQNLGQGPELLIRYENEEAVDDSQLPKDRFSAERLKGVDSTLKIQPAELGDSAVYLCASSHTSGLAGERYNEQFFGPGTRLTVL.